A selection of T cell receptor beta chains follows, all from one sample in a study of cytomegalovirus exposure and HLA in healthy donors. Method: immunoSEQ multiplex PCR; TCRdb's copy keeps in-frame clones and lacks some. The sample has about 160,000 clones, 84% seen once. Sequences were obtained from PBMCs. These receptors all stem from a man between 18 and 29 years old in good health and CMV-seronegative. CDR3s include the opening cysteine and the closing phenylalanine or tryptophan. The order of the fields is V gene, D gene, clone size, J gene, CDR3 protein, CDR3 DNA. D genes are given only for firm matches. Expanded clones get a size class; other rows say once, few or many, or leave the size out.

v_call: TRBV15
d_call: NA
clone_size: NA
j_call: TRBJ2-3
cdr3_aa: CATSRGGSTDTQYF
cdr3_nt: TGTGCCACCAGCAGAGGAGGGAGCACAGATACGCAGTATTTT

v_call: TRBV7-9
d_call: TRBD2
clone_size: once
j_call: TRBJ2-1
cdr3_aa: CASSPGLAGLHEQFF
cdr3_nt: TGTGCCAGCAGCCCGGGACTAGCGGGGTTACATGAGCAGTTCTTC

v_call: TRBV5-6
d_call: TRBD2
clone_size: NA
j_call: TRBJ2-7
cdr3_aa: CASSLDGREREQYF
cdr3_nt: TGTGCCAGCAGCTTGGACGGGAGGGAGAGGGAGCAGTACTTC

v_call: TRBV18
d_call: NA
clone_size: NA
j_call: TRBJ2-7
cdr3_aa: CASSRTAAYEQYF
cdr3_nt: TGTGCCAGCTCAAGGACTGCTGCCTACGAGCAGTACTTC

v_call: TRBV9
d_call: NA
clone_size: NA
j_call: TRBJ2-3
cdr3_aa: CASSTLSTSTDTQYF
cdr3_nt: TGTGCCAGCAGCACCCTTAGCACTAGCACAGATACGCAGTATTTT

v_call: TRBV2
d_call: TRBD1
clone_size: NA
j_call: TRBJ1-1
cdr3_aa: CASSSDRGSTEAFF
cdr3_nt: TGTGCCAGCAGTTCCGACAGGGGATCCACTGAAGCTTTCTTT

v_call: TRBV27
d_call: NA
clone_size: NA
j_call: TRBJ2-7
cdr3_aa: CASSFRGSNYEQYF
cdr3_nt: TGTGCCAGCAGTTTTCGTGGGAGTAACTACGAGCAGTACTTC

v_call: TRBV7-2
d_call: TRBD2
clone_size: NA
j_call: TRBJ2-5
cdr3_aa: CASSLKIAGEGETQYF
cdr3_nt: TGTGCCAGCAGCTTAAAAATAGCGGGGGAAGGCGAGACCCAGTACTTC

v_call: TRBV6-1
d_call: TRBD2
clone_size: many
j_call: TRBJ2-2
cdr3_aa: CASSDGTSEAGELFF
cdr3_nt: TGTGCCAGCAGTGATGGGACTAGTGAGGCCGGGGAGCTGTTTTTT

v_call: TRBV6-1
d_call: NA
clone_size: NA
j_call: TRBJ2-1
cdr3_aa: CASSGGADSSNEQFF
cdr3_nt: TGTGCCAGCAGTGGTGGGGCGGACAGCTCGAATGAGCAGTTCTTC

v_call: TRBV7-6
d_call: TRBD2
clone_size: few
j_call: TRBJ2-3
cdr3_aa: CASSPQERGTTDTQYF
cdr3_nt: TGTGCCAGCAGCCCCCAGGAGCGGGGGACCACAGATACGCAGTATTTT

v_call: TRBV7-7
d_call: TRBD2
clone_size: NA
j_call: TRBJ2-5
cdr3_aa: CASGESRETQYF
cdr3_nt: TGTGCTAGCGGGGAGAGTAGGGAGACCCAGTACTTC

v_call: TRBV7-9
d_call: TRBD1
clone_size: NA
j_call: TRBJ2-2
cdr3_aa: CASSRRQGAGELFF
cdr3_nt: TGTGCCAGCAGTCGAAGACAGGGGGCCGGGGAGCTGTTTTTT

v_call: TRBV7-9
d_call: NA
clone_size: NA
j_call: TRBJ2-3
cdr3_aa: CASSFPQLRSTDTQYF
cdr3_nt: TGTGCCAGCAGCTTCCCACAGCTAAGAAGCACAGATACGCAGTATTTT

v_call: TRBV19
d_call: NA
clone_size: NA
j_call: TRBJ1-1
cdr3_aa: CASSISGGLGTEAFF
cdr3_nt: TGTGCCAGTAGTATAAGCGGGGGGCTGGGAACTGAAGCTTTCTTT

v_call: TRBV18
d_call: TRBD1
clone_size: NA
j_call: TRBJ2-5
cdr3_aa: CASSPPGQSKETQYF
cdr3_nt: TGTGCCAGCTCACCACCGGGACAGTCAAAAGAGACCCAGTACTTC

v_call: TRBV5-1
d_call: NA
clone_size: NA
j_call: TRBJ2-5
cdr3_aa: CASSRGALDETQYF
cdr3_nt: TGCGCCAGCAGCCGGGGGGCGCTGGATGAGACCCAGTACTTC

v_call: TRBV25-1
d_call: NA
clone_size: NA
j_call: TRBJ2-6
cdr3_aa: CASSERAVPFSGANVLTF
cdr3_nt: TGTGCCAGCAGTGAGCGGGCAGTGCCTTTCTCTGGGGCCAACGTCCTGACTTTC

v_call: TRBV27
d_call: NA
clone_size: NA
j_call: TRBJ1-5
cdr3_aa: CASSGPYQPQHF
cdr3_nt: TGTGCCAGCAGTGGGCCGTATCAGCCCCAGCATTTT

v_call: TRBV5-5
d_call: TRBD2
clone_size: NA
j_call: TRBJ2-5
cdr3_aa: CASSLAASGQETQYF
cdr3_nt: TGTGCCAGCAGCTTGGCGGCTAGCGGCCAAGAGACCCAGTACTTC

v_call: TRBV28
d_call: NA
clone_size: NA
j_call: TRBJ1-2
cdr3_aa: CASSLASFPGNYDYTF
cdr3_nt: TGTGCCAGCAGTCTCGCCTCATTCCCCGGGAACTATGACTACACCTTC

v_call: TRBV6-1
d_call: NA
clone_size: NA
j_call: TRBJ2-1
cdr3_aa: CASSLQGSYNEQFF
cdr3_nt: TGTGCCAGCTCCCTTCAGGGATCCTACAATGAGCAGTTCTTC

v_call: TRBV6-1
d_call: TRBD1
clone_size: NA
j_call: TRBJ1-1
cdr3_aa: CASSARTGSTEAFF
cdr3_nt: TGTGCCAGCAGTGCTAGGACAGGGAGCACTGAAGCTTTCTTT

v_call: TRBV14
d_call: NA
clone_size: NA
j_call: TRBJ2-7
cdr3_aa: CASSQETGTYEQYF
cdr3_nt: TGTGCCAGCAGCCAAGAGACGGGAACCTACGAGCAGTACTTC

v_call: TRBV18
d_call: NA
clone_size: NA
j_call: TRBJ1-3
cdr3_aa: CASSLRAPSGNTIYF
cdr3_nt: TGTGCCAGCTCACTGCGGGCCCCTTCTGGAAACACCATATATTTT

v_call: TRBV6-5
d_call: TRBD1
clone_size: few
j_call: TRBJ1-1
cdr3_aa: CASRAGQVMTEAFF
cdr3_nt: TGTGCCAGCAGGGCCGGACAGGTTATGACTGAAGCTTTCTTT

v_call: TRBV11-1
d_call: NA
clone_size: NA
j_call: TRBJ2-3
cdr3_aa: CASSWEASTDTQYF
cdr3_nt: TGTGCCAGCAGCTGGGAGGCTAGCACAGATACGCAGTATTTT

v_call: TRBV21-1
d_call: NA
clone_size: NA
j_call: TRBJ1-2
cdr3_aa: CASSKVSGCGHGYTF
cdr3_nt: TGTGCCAGCAGCAAAGTCTCCGGGTGCGGGCATGGCTACACCTTC

v_call: TRBV28
d_call: TRBD1
clone_size: NA
j_call: TRBJ2-7
cdr3_aa: CASSPLVRTGGSYEQYF
cdr3_nt: TGTGCCAGCAGTCCACTGGTACGGACAGGGGGCTCCTACGAGCAGTACTTC

v_call: TRBV9
d_call: NA
clone_size: NA
j_call: TRBJ2-1
cdr3_aa: CASSVAGVNEQFF
cdr3_nt: TGTGCCAGCAGCGTGGCCGGGGTCAATGAGCAGTTCTTC

v_call: TRBV7-8
d_call: TRBD1
clone_size: NA
j_call: TRBJ1-2
cdr3_aa: CASSPRPDPGQGAWGYTF
cdr3_nt: TGTGCCAGCAGCCCGCGACCGGACCCCGGACAGGGGGCATGGGGCTACACCTTC

v_call: TRBV30
d_call: TRBD1
clone_size: few
j_call: TRBJ1-5
cdr3_aa: CAWDIPGGGYSNQPQHF
cdr3_nt: TGTGCCTGGGATATTCCAGGGGGCGGCTATAGCAATCAGCCCCAGCATTTT

v_call: TRBV5-5
d_call: TRBD2
clone_size: NA
j_call: TRBJ2-2
cdr3_aa: CASSQGLAGVGELFF
cdr3_nt: TGTGCCAGCTCCCAGGGGCTAGCGGGAGTCGGGGAGCTGTTTTTT

v_call: TRBV2
d_call: NA
clone_size: NA
j_call: TRBJ2-3
cdr3_aa: CASKRGRGDTQYF
cdr3_nt: TGTGCCAGCAAGCGAGGGCGGGGAGATACGCAGTATTTT

v_call: TRBV20-1
d_call: NA
clone_size: once
j_call: TRBJ2-5
cdr3_aa: CSAPNGETQYF
cdr3_nt: TGCAGTGCGCCAAACGGGGAGACCCAGTACTTC

v_call: TRBV5-6
d_call: NA
clone_size: NA
j_call: TRBJ2-4
cdr3_aa: CASSFGSGPQNIQYF
cdr3_nt: TGTGCCAGCAGCTTTGGTTCTGGGCCACAAAACATTCAGTACTTC

v_call: TRBV28
d_call: NA
clone_size: NA
j_call: TRBJ2-7
cdr3_aa: CASSLSRTNSYEQYF
cdr3_nt: TGTGCCAGCAGTTTATCCCGGACAAACTCCTACGAGCAGTACTTC

v_call: TRBV7-9
d_call: NA
clone_size: NA
j_call: TRBJ2-5
cdr3_aa: CASSARDMDQETQYF
cdr3_nt: TGTGCCAGCAGTGCCCGGGACATGGACCAAGAGACCCAGTACTTC

v_call: TRBV2
d_call: TRBD2
clone_size: NA
j_call: TRBJ2-1
cdr3_aa: CASSEGSGGPLDNEQFF
cdr3_nt: TGTGCCAGCAGTGAAGGAAGCGGGGGGCCCCTAGACAATGAGCAGTTCTTC

v_call: TRBV19
d_call: TRBD1
clone_size: NA
j_call: TRBJ2-1
cdr3_aa: CASSIGQGFYNEQFF
cdr3_nt: TGTGCCAGTAGTATCGGACAGGGTTTCTACAATGAGCAGTTCTTC

v_call: TRBV28
d_call: NA
clone_size: once
j_call: TRBJ1-2
cdr3_aa: CASSLRGAFNYGYTF
cdr3_nt: TGTGCCAGCAGTTTACGGGGGGCCTTTAACTATGGCTACACCTTC

v_call: TRBV5-4
d_call: TRBD1
clone_size: NA
j_call: TRBJ1-2
cdr3_aa: CASTLGQADYGYTF
cdr3_nt: TGTGCCAGCACCCTAGGACAGGCTGACTATGGCTACACCTTC

v_call: TRBV28
d_call: TRBD1
clone_size: few
j_call: TRBJ1-1
cdr3_aa: CASSPYNRGRTEAFF
cdr3_nt: TGTGCCAGCAGCCCCTATAATAGGGGGCGAACTGAAGCTTTCTTT

v_call: TRBV30
d_call: TRBD2
clone_size: NA
j_call: TRBJ2-3
cdr3_aa: CAWTSGGTDTQYF
cdr3_nt: TGTGCCTGGACTAGCGGGGGTACAGATACGCAGTATTTT

v_call: TRBV7-2
d_call: NA
clone_size: NA
j_call: TRBJ2-7
cdr3_aa: CASSLRSGGLYEQYF
cdr3_nt: TGTGCCAGCAGCTTAAGATCGGGGGGCCTCTACGAGCAGTACTTC

v_call: TRBV5-4
d_call: TRBD1
clone_size: NA
j_call: TRBJ1-4
cdr3_aa: CASSLGDRNEKLFF
cdr3_nt: TGTGCCAGCAGCTTGGGGGACAGGAATGAAAAACTGTTTTTT

v_call: TRBV15
d_call: NA
clone_size: few
j_call: TRBJ2-3
cdr3_aa: CATPPRGTDTQYF
cdr3_nt: TGTGCCACCCCTCCCCGGGGCACAGATACGCAGTATTTT

v_call: TRBV14
d_call: TRBD2
clone_size: NA
j_call: TRBJ2-2
cdr3_aa: CASSHQREGETGELFF
cdr3_nt: TGTGCCAGCAGCCACCAGCGGGAGGGGGAGACCGGGGAGCTGTTTTTT

v_call: TRBV5-6
d_call: TRBD2
clone_size: NA
j_call: TRBJ2-3
cdr3_aa: CASSLMGTSGSGGTDTQYF
cdr3_nt: TGTGCCAGCAGCTTGATGGGGACTAGCGGGAGTGGGGGCACAGATACGCAGTATTTT

v_call: TRBV5-1
d_call: NA
clone_size: NA
j_call: TRBJ2-7
cdr3_aa: CASSSSGPLAKQYF
cdr3_nt: TGCGCCAGCAGCTCCTCAGGGCCGCTTGCCAAGCAGTACTTC

v_call: TRBV5-8
d_call: TRBD1
clone_size: NA
j_call: TRBJ2-5
cdr3_aa: CASSRGTGEGTQYF
cdr3_nt: TGTGCCAGCAGCCGCGGGACAGGGGAGGGGACCCAGTACTTC